These 13 T cell receptor beta chains came from one sample sequenced in a study of T cells in Graves' hyperthyroidism and ophthalmopathy. Authors of the study amplified TCR beta CDR3 regions from RNA transcripts. TCR CDR3 regions were first amplified by RT-PCR with HTBI primers. Each CDR3 protein gets one entry after TCRdb re-called the multiplex PCR reads with MiXCR. Counted here are 350,000 to 450,000 distinct CDR3 sequences, about 15% occurring once; the ten biggest clones make up approximately 33%. The sequenced material came from blood. The receptor set was obtained from a woman aged 30 to 39 with Graves' hyperthyroidism that later progressed to Graves' ophthalmopathy.

This clonotype was detected many times. The chain is built from TRBV12-3 or TRBV12-4 and TRBJ2-2; TRBD1 matches 9 bases. With V trimmed by 6 bases and J by 5 bases, 4 bases remained unmatched. This CDR3 is built from 14 residues. The CDR3 protein is CASSWTGETGELFF. DNA of the CDR3: TGTGCCAGCAGCTGGACAGGGGAAACCGGGGAGCTGTTTTTT.

This clonotype was recorded at least ten times. The chain has TRBV19 and TRBJ2-3; D is unclear. Germline CDR1 and CDR2: LNHDA and SQIVND (reference sequence). The CDR3 has 14 amino acids. V lost 5 bases to trimming and J lost 3 bases, with 12 bases between them. CDR3 sequence reads: CASSQLILTDTQYF. Here the CDR3 DNA reads TGTGCCAGTAGTCAACTTATCCTAACAGATACGCAGTATTTT.

The chain carries TRBV29-1 and TRBJ1-2, with D perhaps TRBD1 (5 bases). The V and J ends lost 4 bases and 6 bases respectively, with 15 bases between them. The CDR3 consists of 13 residues. Per germline, CDR1 SQVTM and CDR2 ANQGSEA. The CDR3 sequence is CSVAKNARDGYTF. As DNA, the CDR3 is TGCAGCGTTGCTAAAAATGCCAGGGATGGCTACACCTTC. The entire variable domain, with the rest obtained from reference TRBV29-1 and TRBJ1-2, is as follows: SAVISQKPSRDICQRGTSLTIQCQVDSQVTMMFWYRQQPGQSLTLIATANQGSEATYESGFVIDKFPISRPNLTFSTLTVSNMSPEDSSIYLCSVAKNARDGYTFGSGTRLTVV.

Ten or more counts support this clonotype. The rearrangement links TRBV11-2 to TRBJ1-6; D unresolved. V gave up 6 bases and J gave up 15 bases, with 15 bases separating them. Germline CDR1 reads SGHAT; CDR2 reads FQNNGV. This CDR3 is 12 amino acids long. The CDR3 sequence is CASSQNPPGLHF. The CDR3 DNA reads as TGTGCCAGCAGTCAGAACCCCCCCGGCCTCCACTTT.

Regarding this clonotype: This clone may be a read error of a much larger clone one base away. The DNA for the CDR3 is TGCGCCAGCAGTGGTCTGGGGGACTACTCCTACGAGCAGTACTTC. This gives the protein CASSGLGDYSYEQYF. The chain carries TRBV10-2 and TRBJ2-7; TRBD2 agrees at 7 bases. CDR3 size: 15 residues. Looked up from germline, CDR1 is WSHSY and CDR2 is SAAADI. With 4 bases clipped from V and 0 bases from J, the junction kept 6 bases outside the gene matches.

The chain is built from TRBV5-1 and TRBJ1-3; 8 bases agree with TRBD1. V shed 4 bases, J shed 3 bases, and the junction held 9 bases outside the gene matches. Germline CDR1 SGHRS, CDR2 YFSETQ. CDR3 length: 16 residues. The CDR3 reads CASSLGTGSFGNTIYF. The CDR3 region has the DNA TGCGCCAGCAGCCTGGGGACAGGTTCTTTTGGAAACACCATATATTTT.

The chain has TRBV5-4 and TRBJ2-3, with TRBD1 as a possible D gene (6 bases). CDR1 SGHNT and CDR2 YYREEE come from the germline V gene (reference sequence). The CDR3 totals 22 residues. Trimming shortened V by 1 base and J by 0 bases, and 30 bases separated the two germline ends. The CDR3 sequence is CASSLTGREWTAASRSTDTQYF. Written as DNA, the CDR3 is TGTGCCAGCAGCTTGACTGGAAGGGAATGGACAGCCGCGAGTCGGAGCACAGATACGCAGTATTTT.

This clonotype was counted many times. In DNA form, the CDR3 reads TGTGCCAGCAGCCCCCGGCAGGCCCAAGAGACCCAGTACTTC. This encodes CASSPRQAQETQYF. The V gene is TRBV7-9, the J gene TRBJ2-5; the D is unclear. CDR3 length: 14 residues. The V gene's germline CDR1 is SEHNR and CDR2 FQNEAQ (reference sequence). The germline V and J ends were trimmed by 5 bases and 1 base, with 11 bases remaining between them.

The chain combines TRBV28 with TRBJ2-7, with D unresolved. The V gene lost 3 bases and the J gene lost 3 bases, with 15 bases spanning the gap. Germline CDR1 MDHEN, CDR2 SYDVKM. This CDR3 comprises 15 residues. CDR3 DNA: TGTGCCAGCAGTTTTCGAGGACCGACCTTCTACGAGCAGTACTTC. This sequence encodes CASSFRGPTFYEQYF.

This clonotype was seen repeatedly, ten times or more. The chain employs TRBV3-1 and TRBJ1-1; tentative D call: TRBD1 (5 bases). Germline V gene sequence: CDR1 LGHDT, CDR2 YNNKEL (reference sequence). The CDR3 runs 14 residues. The V and J ends lost 5 bases and 4 bases respectively, with 14 bases between them. CDR3 nucleotides: TGTGCCAGCAGCGACCAGGGAAGAGCCACTGAAGCTTTCTTT. Encoded protein: CASSDQGRATEAFF.

This clonotype was seen many times. The gene calls are TRBV19 and TRBJ2-1; 7 positions match TRBD1. Germline V CDR1 and CDR2: LNHDA, SQIVND (reference sequence). The length of the CDR3 is 18 residues. The V and J ends lost 3 bases and 9 bases, in that order; junction bases with no gene match: 20. This CDR3 is CASSIRPWGTDRRAEQFF. The CDR3 DNA sequence: TGTGCCAGTAGTATTAGACCGTGGGGGACAGATCGCCGCGCTGAGCAGTTCTTC. The full variable domain, with the rest looked up from reference TRBV19 and TRBJ2-1, is DGGITQSPKYLFRKEGQNVTLSCEQNLNHDAMYWYRQDPGQGLRLIYYSQIVNDFQKGDIAEGYSVSREKKESFPLTVTSAQKNPTAFYLCASSIRPWGTDRRAEQFFGPGTRLTVL.

The table lists this clonotype with many counts. The chain uses TRBV27 and TRBJ2-7; possible D gene TRBD1, 6 bases. Germline V gene data show CDR1 as MNHEY and CDR2 as SMNVEV (reference sequence). Trimming stripped 3 bases from V and 2 bases from J, with 17 bases between. The CDR3 is 16 residues long. The CDR3 nucleotides are TGTGCCAGCAGTTTGGGGTCCAGGGGTGTCCCCTACGAGCAGTACTTC. Translated, it gives CASSLGSRGVPYEQYF.

At least ten counts were recorded for this clonotype. J is TRBJ1-5 and V is TRBV2; D is undetermined. The CDR3 is made up of 15 amino acids. CDR1 and CDR2 from the germline V gene are SNHLY and FYNNEI. Deletions cut 7 bases from V and 9 bases from J, with 22 bases between. The DNA for the CDR3 is TGTGCCAGCAATCCCGCGGACGGGTACGTACGGCCCCAGCATTTT. Residues: CASNPADGYVRPQHF.